This TCR beta chain was captured in a study of response to subunit inactivated influenza vaccine. General observations from the study: With each seasonal influenza vaccination, the authors suggested, few new T cells are recruited.

On this clonotype: Its antigen is not identified.

MiXCR was run by TCRdb on the RT-PCR reads, yielding one entry per CDR3 protein. The table lists about 160,000 distinct CDR3 sequences, approximately 11% of them singletons. Germline CDR1 and CDR2: SGDLS and YYNGEE. Losses at the gene ends were 4 bases for V and 4 bases for J; bases not matched to a gene: 5. The CDR3 spans 16 residues. The TCR originated in a man in his fifties who received an inactivated influenza vaccine. The material was non-naive T cells sorted from PBMCs, obtained around seven weeks after vaccination. This chain joins TRBV9 and TRBJ2-1, with 13 positions matching TRBD2. Written as DNA, the CDR3 is TGTGCCAGCAGCCGACTAGCGGGAGGCAAATACAATGAGCAGTTCTTC. As protein: CASSRLAGGKYNEQFF.